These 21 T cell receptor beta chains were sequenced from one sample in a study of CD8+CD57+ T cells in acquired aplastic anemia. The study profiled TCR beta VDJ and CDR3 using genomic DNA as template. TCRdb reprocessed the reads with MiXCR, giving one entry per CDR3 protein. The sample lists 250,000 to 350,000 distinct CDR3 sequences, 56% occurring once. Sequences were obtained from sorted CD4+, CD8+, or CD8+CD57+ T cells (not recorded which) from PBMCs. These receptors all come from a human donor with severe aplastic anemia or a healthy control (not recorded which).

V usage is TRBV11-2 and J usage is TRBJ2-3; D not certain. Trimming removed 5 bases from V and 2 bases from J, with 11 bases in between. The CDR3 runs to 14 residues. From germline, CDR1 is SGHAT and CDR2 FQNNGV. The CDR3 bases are TGTGCCAGCAGCCTTGGCAAGAACACAGATACGCAGTATTTT. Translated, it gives CASSLGKNTDTQYF.

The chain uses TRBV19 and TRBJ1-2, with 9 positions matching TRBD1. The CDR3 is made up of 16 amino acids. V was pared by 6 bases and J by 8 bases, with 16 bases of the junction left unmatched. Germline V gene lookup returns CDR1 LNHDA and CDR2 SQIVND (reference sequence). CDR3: CASRMTGQGVEVGYTF. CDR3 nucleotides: TGTGCCAGTAGGATGACGGGACAGGGTGTGGAAGTCGGCTACACCTTC.

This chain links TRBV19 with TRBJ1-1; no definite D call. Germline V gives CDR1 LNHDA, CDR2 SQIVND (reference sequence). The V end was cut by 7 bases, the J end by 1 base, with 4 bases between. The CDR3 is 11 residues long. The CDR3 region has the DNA TGTGCCAGTACGGGGAACACTGAAGCTTTCTTT. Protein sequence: CASTGNTEAFF.

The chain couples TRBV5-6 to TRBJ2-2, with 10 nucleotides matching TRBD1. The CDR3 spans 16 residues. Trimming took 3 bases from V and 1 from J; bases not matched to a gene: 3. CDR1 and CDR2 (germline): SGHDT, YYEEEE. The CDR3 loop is CASSWDRGLNTGELFF. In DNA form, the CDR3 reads TGTGCCAGCAGCTGGGACAGGGGACTGAACACCGGGGAGCTGTTTTTT.

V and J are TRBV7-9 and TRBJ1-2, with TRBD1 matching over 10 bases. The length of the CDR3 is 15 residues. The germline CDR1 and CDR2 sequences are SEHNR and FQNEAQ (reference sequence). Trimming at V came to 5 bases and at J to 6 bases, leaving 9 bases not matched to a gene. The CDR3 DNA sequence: TGTGCCAGCAGCGGCACCGGGACAGGGGAACATGGCTACACCTTC. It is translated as CASSGTGTGEHGYTF.

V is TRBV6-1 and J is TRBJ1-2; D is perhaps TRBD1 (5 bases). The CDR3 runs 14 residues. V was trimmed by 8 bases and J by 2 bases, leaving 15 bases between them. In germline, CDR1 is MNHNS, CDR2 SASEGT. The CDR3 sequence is CASGGTSANYGYTF. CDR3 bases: TGTGCCAGCGGGGGAACGTCGGCCAACTATGGCTACACCTTC.

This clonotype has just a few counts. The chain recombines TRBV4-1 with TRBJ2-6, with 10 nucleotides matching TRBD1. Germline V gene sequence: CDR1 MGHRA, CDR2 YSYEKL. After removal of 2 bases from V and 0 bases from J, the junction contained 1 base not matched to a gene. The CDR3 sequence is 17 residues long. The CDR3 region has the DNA TGCGCCAGCAGCCAAAGACAGGGGGCCTCTGGGGCCAACGTCCTGACTTTC. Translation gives CASSQRQGASGANVLTF.

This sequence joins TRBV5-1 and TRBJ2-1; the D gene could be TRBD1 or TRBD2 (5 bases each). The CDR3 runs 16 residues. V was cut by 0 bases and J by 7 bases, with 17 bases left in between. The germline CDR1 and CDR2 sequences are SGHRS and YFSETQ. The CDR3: CASSLGDHGLGNEQFF. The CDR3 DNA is TGCGCCAGCAGCTTGGGGGACCACGGGTTGGGGAATGAGCAGTTCTTC.

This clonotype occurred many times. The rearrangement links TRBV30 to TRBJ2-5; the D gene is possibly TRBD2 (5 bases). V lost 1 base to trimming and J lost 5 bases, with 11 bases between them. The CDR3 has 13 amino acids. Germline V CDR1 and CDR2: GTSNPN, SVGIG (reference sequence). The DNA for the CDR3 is TGTGCCTGGAGTGGGCTAGCCCGGGAGACCCAGTACTTC. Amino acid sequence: CAWSGLARETQYF.

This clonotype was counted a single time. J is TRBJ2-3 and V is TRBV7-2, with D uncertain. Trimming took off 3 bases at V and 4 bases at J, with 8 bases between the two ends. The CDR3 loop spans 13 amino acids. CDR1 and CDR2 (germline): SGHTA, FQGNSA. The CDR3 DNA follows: TGTGCCAGCAGCTTCGCCGGTGCAGATACGCAGTATTTT. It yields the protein CASSFAGADTQYF.

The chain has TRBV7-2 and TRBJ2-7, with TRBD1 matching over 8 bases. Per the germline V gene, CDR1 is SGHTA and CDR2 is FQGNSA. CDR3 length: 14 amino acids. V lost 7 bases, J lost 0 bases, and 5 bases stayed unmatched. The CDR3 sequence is CASTRTGNSYEQYF. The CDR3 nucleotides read TGTGCCAGCACCCGGACAGGGAACTCCTACGAGCAGTACTTC.

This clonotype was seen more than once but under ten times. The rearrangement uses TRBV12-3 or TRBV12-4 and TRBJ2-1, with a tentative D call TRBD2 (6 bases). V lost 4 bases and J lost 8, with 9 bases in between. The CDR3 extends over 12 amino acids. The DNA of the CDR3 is TGTGCCAGCAGTTGGACTATGCATGAGCAGTTCTTC. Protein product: CASSWTMHEQFF.

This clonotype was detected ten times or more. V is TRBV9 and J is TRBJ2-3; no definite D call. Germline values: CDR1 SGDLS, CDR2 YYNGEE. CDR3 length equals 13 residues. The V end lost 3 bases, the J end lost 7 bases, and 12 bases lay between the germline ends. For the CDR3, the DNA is TGTGCCAGCAGCGCCGACACGAGAAATACGCAGTATTTT. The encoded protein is CASSADTRNTQYF.

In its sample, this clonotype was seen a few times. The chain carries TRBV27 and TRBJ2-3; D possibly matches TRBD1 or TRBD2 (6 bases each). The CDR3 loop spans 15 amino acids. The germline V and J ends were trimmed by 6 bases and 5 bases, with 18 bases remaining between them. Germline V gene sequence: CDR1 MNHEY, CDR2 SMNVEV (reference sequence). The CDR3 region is CASSNRARGKDTQYF. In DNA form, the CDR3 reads TGTGCCAGCAGCAACAGGGCCCGGGGGAAAGATACGCAGTATTTT.

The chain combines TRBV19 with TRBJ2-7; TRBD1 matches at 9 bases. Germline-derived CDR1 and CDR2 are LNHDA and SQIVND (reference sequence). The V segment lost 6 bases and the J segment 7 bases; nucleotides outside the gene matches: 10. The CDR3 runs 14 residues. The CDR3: CASSPWTGVEEQYF. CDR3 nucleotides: TGTGCCAGTAGCCCATGGACAGGGGTGGAAGAGCAGTACTTC.

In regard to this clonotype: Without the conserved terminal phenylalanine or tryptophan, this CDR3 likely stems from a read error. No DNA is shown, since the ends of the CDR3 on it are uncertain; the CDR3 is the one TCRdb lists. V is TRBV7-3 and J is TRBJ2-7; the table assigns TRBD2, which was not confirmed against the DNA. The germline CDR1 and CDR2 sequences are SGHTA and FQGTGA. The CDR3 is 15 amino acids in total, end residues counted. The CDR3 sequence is CASRYNPTSRPTSST.

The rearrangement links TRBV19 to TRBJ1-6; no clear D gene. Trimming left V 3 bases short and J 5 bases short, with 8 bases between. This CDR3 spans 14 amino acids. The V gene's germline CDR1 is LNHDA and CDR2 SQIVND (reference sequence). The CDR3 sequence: CASSMQLDNSPLHF. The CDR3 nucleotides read TGTGCCAGTAGTATGCAGCTCGATAATTCACCCCTCCACTTT.

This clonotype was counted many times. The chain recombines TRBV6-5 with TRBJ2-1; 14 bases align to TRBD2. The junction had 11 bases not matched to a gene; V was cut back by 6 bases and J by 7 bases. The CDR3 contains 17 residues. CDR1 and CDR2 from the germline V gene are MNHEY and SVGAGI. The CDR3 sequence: CASRQIRTSGGLNEQFF. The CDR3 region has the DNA TGTGCCAGCAGACAAATACGGACTAGCGGGGGGTTGAATGAGCAGTTCTTC.

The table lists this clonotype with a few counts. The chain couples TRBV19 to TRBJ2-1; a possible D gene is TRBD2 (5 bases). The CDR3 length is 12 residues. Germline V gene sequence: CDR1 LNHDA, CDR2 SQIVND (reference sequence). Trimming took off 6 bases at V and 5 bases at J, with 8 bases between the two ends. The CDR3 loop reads CASSLTNNEQFF. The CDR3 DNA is TGTGCCAGTAGCCTGACTAACAATGAGCAGTTCTTC.

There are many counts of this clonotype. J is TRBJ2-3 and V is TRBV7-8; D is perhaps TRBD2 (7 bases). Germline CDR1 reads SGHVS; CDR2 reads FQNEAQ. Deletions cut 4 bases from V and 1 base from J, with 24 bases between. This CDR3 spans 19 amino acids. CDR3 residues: CASSSRRARGPGRTDTQYF. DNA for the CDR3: TGTGCCAGCAGCTCCCGACGGGCGCGGGGGCCAGGCCGCACAGATACGCAGTATTTT.

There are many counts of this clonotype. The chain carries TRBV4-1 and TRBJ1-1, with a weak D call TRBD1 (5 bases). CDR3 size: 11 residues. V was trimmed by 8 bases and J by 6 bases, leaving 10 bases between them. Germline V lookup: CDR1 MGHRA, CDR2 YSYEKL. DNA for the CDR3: TGCGCCAGCGGGGGAGTTTCTGAAGCTTTCTTT. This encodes CASGGVSEAFF.